This entry lists 6 T cell receptor beta chains sequenced from one sample in a study of T-cell reconstitution after alpha-beta-depleted transplantation in children. It was with unique molecular identifiers that the TCRbeta library was prepared. TCRdb independently ran MiXCR on the PCR reads; one entry per CDR3 protein. In the table there are 450,000 to 600,000 distinct CDR3 sequences, roughly a tenth of which are singletons. Here the sequenced sample was PBMCs, taken before TCRalphabeta/CD19-depleted stem cell transplant. The receptors originated from a child aged 2 to 15 with inherited bone marrow failure, due to receive a stem cell transplant.

Ten or more counts support this clonotype. The CDR3 region is CSARPYLNTGELFF. CDR3 DNA sequence: TGCAGTGCTAGACCCTACTTGAACACCGGGGAGCTGTTTTTT. V is TRBV20-1 and J is TRBJ2-2; D is unresolved. From germline, CDR1 is DFQATT and CDR2 SNEGSKA (reference sequence). The V end lost 2 bases, the J end lost 1 base, and 8 bases lay between the germline ends. The length of the CDR3 is 14 residues.

The table lists this clonotype with a few counts. The chain combines TRBV20-1 with TRBJ2-1, with 8 positions matching TRBD1. Germline V gene lookup returns CDR1 DFQATT and CDR2 SNEGSKA (reference sequence). CDR3 length: 17 residues. The V and J ends lost 2 bases and 1 base, in that order; junction bases with no gene match: 10. The CDR3 sequence is CSARTMTGAKSYNEQFF. The CDR3 DNA reads TGCAGTGCTAGAACCATGACAGGGGCCAAATCCTACAATGAGCAGTTCTTC.

The chain carries TRBV4-3 and TRBJ2-1; perhaps D is TRBD1 or TRBD2 (6 bases each). Trimming pared 4 bases from V and 2 bases from J, leaving 15 bases between. The CDR3 covers 16 residues. Germline V lookup: CDR1 LGHNA, CDR2 YSLEER. This chain's CDR3 is CASSPGEGGTYNEQFF. The CDR3 DNA reads TGCGCCAGCAGCCCCGGTGAGGGGGGAACCTACAATGAGCAGTTCTTC.

The table lists this clonotype with a few counts. CDR3 nucleotide sequence: TGTGCCAGCAGCGTAGTACTCCACACCAATGAAGCTTTCTTT. Translation: CASSVVLHTNEAFF. The chain has TRBV28 and TRBJ1-1; no definite D call. V shed 6 bases and J shed 7 bases, with 18 bases lying between them. Germline CDR1 is MDHEN and CDR2 is SYDVKM. The CDR3 runs 14 residues.

This chain uses TRBV13 with TRBJ2-7; perhaps TRBD1 as D (5 bases). V dropped 5 bases and J dropped 0 bases, with 8 bases sitting between them. Germline CDR1 reads PRHDT; CDR2 reads FYEKMQ (reference sequence). CDR3 length equals 13 residues. In nucleotides, the CDR3 is TGTGCCAGCAGCGACGGACACTCCTACGAGCAGTACTTC. Translation gives CASSDGHSYEQYF.

This clonotype was recorded many times. The chain links TRBV20-1 to TRBJ2-7, with 9 bases aligning to TRBD2. The CDR3 has 15 residues. With 6 bases clipped from V and 6 bases from J, the junction kept 15 bases outside the gene matches. Germline V gene sequence: CDR1 DFQATT, CDR2 SNEGSKA (reference sequence). CDR3 region: CSAPDGLAGRVEQYF. In nucleotides, the CDR3 is TGCAGTGCCCCGGATGGGCTAGCGGGAAGGGTCGAGCAGTACTTC.